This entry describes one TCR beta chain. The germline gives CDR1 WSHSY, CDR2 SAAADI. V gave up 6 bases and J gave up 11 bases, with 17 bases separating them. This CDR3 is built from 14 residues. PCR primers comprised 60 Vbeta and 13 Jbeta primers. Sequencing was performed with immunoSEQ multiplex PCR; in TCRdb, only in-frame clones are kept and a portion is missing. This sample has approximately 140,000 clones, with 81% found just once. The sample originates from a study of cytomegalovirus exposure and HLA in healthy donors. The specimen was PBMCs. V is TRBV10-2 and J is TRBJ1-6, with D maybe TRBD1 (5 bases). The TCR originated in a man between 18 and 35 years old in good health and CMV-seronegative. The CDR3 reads CASSPTGTVAPLHF. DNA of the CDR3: TGCGCCAGCAGCCCAACCGGGACTGTAGCACCCCTCCACTTT.